A single sample gave rise to the 16 T cell receptor beta chains below, sequenced in a study of blood T cell repertoires in COVID-19. TCRdb's copy holds only in-frame clones and misses some; the assay was immunoSEQ multiplex PCR. The repertoire holds fewer than 200,000 clones, more than 80% seen once, with around 12% in the top ten. Sequences were obtained from PBMCs or T cells enriched from blood (not recorded which). These receptors came from a man aged 50-59 years who had recovered from COVID-19.

In its sample, this clone was seen once. The chain has TRBV7-8 and TRBJ2-3; 8 nucleotides agree with TRBD2. The junction had 11 bases not matched to a gene; V was cut back by 6 bases and J by 0 bases. The germline CDR1 and CDR2 sequences are SGHVS and FQNEAQ. CDR3 size: 17 residues. In DNA, the CDR3 is TGTGCCAGCAGACCCAACGCCGGGACTAGAAGCACAGATACGCAGTATTTT. The encoded protein is CASRPNAGTRSTDTQYF.

The chain links TRBV4-3 to TRBJ1-2, with 7 bases aligning to TRBD1. The germline gives CDR1 LGHNA, CDR2 YSLEER. The junction had 7 bases not matched to a gene; V was cut back by 1 base and J by 8 bases. CDR3 length: 14 residues. DNA for the CDR3: TGCGCCAGCAGCCAAGTGCAGGGGGTTTACGGCTACACCTTC. Its protein product is CASSQVQGVYGYTF.

The rearrangement joins TRBV7-9 to TRBJ1-4, with 12 bases fitting TRBD1. In germline, CDR1 is SEHNR, CDR2 FQNEAQ (reference sequence). The CDR3 totals 15 residues. J gave up 6 bases and V 5 bases, and 4 bases lay outside the gene matches. CDR3 coding DNA: TGTGCCAGCAGCCTCGGGACAGGGGGCGATGAAAAACTGTTTTTT. Its protein product is CASSLGTGGDEKLFF.

The V and J genes are TRBV7-9 and TRBJ2-1, with a tentative D call TRBD1 (6 bases). Germline V lookup: CDR1 SEHNR, CDR2 FQNEAQ (reference sequence). The CDR3 covers 15 residues. V was pared by 5 bases and J by 9 bases, with 20 bases between. CDR3 sequence reads: CASSIPNRAGGEQFF. DNA of the CDR3: TGTGCCAGCAGCATCCCGAACAGGGCTGGTGGTGAGCAGTTCTTC.

This chain joins TRBV7-2 and TRBJ2-5, with 8 positions matching TRBD2. This CDR3 contains 16 residues. Germline V gene sequence: CDR1 SGHTA, CDR2 FQGNSA. The ends lost 5 bases at V and 1 base at J; junction bases unmatched: 9. The CDR3 nucleotides are TGTGCCAGCAGCCCTTCTAGGCGGGGGGCCCAAGAGACCCAGTACTTC. Translating it yields CASSPSRRGAQETQYF.

V usage is TRBV5-1 and J usage is TRBJ2-5; possible D gene TRBD2, 5 bases. Per germline, CDR1 SGHRS and CDR2 YFSETQ. The CDR3 totals 13 residues. Trimming took off 0 bases at V and 4 bases at J, with 7 bases between the two ends. CDR3 amino acids: CASSLGGGETQYF. CDR3 in DNA: TGCGCCAGCAGCTTGGGAGGAGGAGAGACCCAGTACTTC. The full variable domain, in which reference TRBV5-1 and TRBJ2-5 provide the parts outside the CDR3, is KAGVTQTPRYLIKTRGQQVTLSCSPISGHRSVSWYQQTPGQGLQFLFEYFSETQRNKGNFPGRFSGRQFSNSRSEMNVSTLELGDSALYLCASSLGGGETQYFGPGTRLLVL.

This clone turned up a few times. V usage is TRBV7-2 and J usage is TRBJ2-7; 7 nucleotides agree with TRBD2. V was pared by 1 base and J by 9 bases, with 12 bases of the junction left unmatched. The CDR3 totals 15 residues. Germline CDR1 and CDR2: SGHTA and FQGNSA. In DNA, the CDR3 is TGTGCCAGCAGCTTAGAAGCAGCAGGGACTAATGGGCAGTACTTC. Its protein product is CASSLEAAGTNGQYF.

The V and J genes are TRBV6-5 and TRBJ2-1; 7 bases are shared with TRBD1. The junction had 2 bases not matched to a gene; V was cut back by 4 bases and J by 8 bases. The germline V gene encodes CDR1 MNHEY and CDR2 SVGAGI. The CDR3 loop spans 12 amino acids. DNA of the CDR3: TGTGCCAGCAGTTCCCAGGGGGATGAGCAGTTCTTC. It translates to CASSSQGDEQFF.

V is TRBV3-1 (or the pseudogene TRBV3-2) and J is TRBJ2-3; a possible D gene is TRBD2 (5 bases). CDR1 is LGHDT, CDR2 YNNKEL, per germline (reference sequence). The CDR3 contains 15 residues. Trimming removed 4 bases from V and 3 bases from J, with 14 bases in between. The CDR3 bases are TGTGCCAGCAGCCCCCGGGGAACGTATACAGATACGCAGTATTTT. Its protein product is CASSPRGTYTDTQYF.

A word on this clone: One junction end does not reproduce the germline sequence, and a read error may be involved. The chain uses TRBV10-3 and TRBJ1-4; 7 bases align to TRBD1. The CDR3 spans 15 residues. The germline V gene encodes CDR1 ENHRY and CDR2 SYGVKD. The CDR3 DNA reads TGTGCCATCAGTGAGGCGTCTCGGACAGGAGAAAAGCTGTTTTTT. This gives the protein CAISEASRTGEKLFF.

J is TRBJ1-1 and V is TRBV13; weak D call: TRBD1 (6 bases). The germline V gene has CDR1 PRHDT and CDR2 FYEKMQ (reference sequence). The CDR3 has 16 amino acids. V lost 8 bases and J 2 bases, leaving 21 bases between the germline ends. CDR3: CASLSTQGTVNTEAFF. CDR3 sequence (DNA): TGTGCCAGCCTGTCAACCCAGGGGACGGTAAACACTGAAGCTTTCTTT.

The chain uses TRBV5-4 and TRBJ2-5, with a tentative D call TRBD1 (5 bases). CDR3 length equals 14 residues. Germline loops: CDR1 SGHNT, CDR2 YYREEE (reference sequence). V shed 4 bases and J shed 5 bases, with 15 bases lying between them. Here the CDR3 reads CASSRQSDGETQYF. DNA for the CDR3: TGTGCCAGCAGCCGACAGTCAGACGGGGAGACCCAGTACTTC. Looking up the rest from reference TRBV5-4 and TRBJ2-5 gives the full variable domain: ETGVTQSPTHLIKTRGQQVTLRCSSQSGHNTVSWYQQALGQGPQFIFQYYREEENGRGNFPPRFSGLQFPNYSSELNVNALELDDSALYLCASSRQSDGETQYFGPGTRLLVL.

This clone was seen a single time. The genes are TRBV30 and TRBJ2-7, with 7 bases lining up with TRBD1. Per the germline V gene, CDR1 is GTSNPN and CDR2 is SVGIG (reference sequence). The CDR3 is made up of 13 amino acids. J lost 7 bases, V lost 8 bases, and 14 bases had no gene match. The CDR3 spells CAGTRDRGREQYF. In DNA form, the CDR3 reads TGTGCCGGGACCCGGGACAGAGGTAGGGAGCAGTACTTC.

V usage is TRBV10-1 and J usage is TRBJ1-6, with 8 nucleotides matching TRBD1. CDR1 and CDR2 from the germline V gene are WNHNN and SYGVQD (reference sequence). This CDR3 has 15 amino acids. V dropped 2 bases and J dropped 7; count of bases not matched to a gene: 4. CDR3: CASSERQGANSPLHF. The CDR3 DNA follows: TGCGCCAGCAGTGAGAGGCAGGGGGCCAATTCACCCCTCCACTTT.

The J gene is TRBJ1-1, the V gene TRBV10-3, with D perhaps matching TRBD1 (5 bases). The germline gives CDR1 ENHRY, CDR2 SYGVKD. The length of the CDR3 is 14 residues. V gave up 3 bases and J gave up 5 bases, with 13 bases separating them. CDR3 sequence: CAISDLGGRTEAFF. The CDR3 coding sequence is TGTGCCATCAGTGACTTGGGGGGTCGGACTGAAGCTTTCTTT.

The CDR3 reads CASSIALLVSYEQYF. The CDR3 DNA is TGTGCCAGTAGTATAGCCCTATTAGTTTCCTACGAGCAGTACTTC. The chain joins TRBV19 to TRBJ2-7, with D uncertain. Germline V gives CDR1 LNHDA, CDR2 SQIVND (reference sequence). This CDR3 has 15 amino acids. Trimming pared 1 base from V and 1 base from J, leaving 11 bases between.